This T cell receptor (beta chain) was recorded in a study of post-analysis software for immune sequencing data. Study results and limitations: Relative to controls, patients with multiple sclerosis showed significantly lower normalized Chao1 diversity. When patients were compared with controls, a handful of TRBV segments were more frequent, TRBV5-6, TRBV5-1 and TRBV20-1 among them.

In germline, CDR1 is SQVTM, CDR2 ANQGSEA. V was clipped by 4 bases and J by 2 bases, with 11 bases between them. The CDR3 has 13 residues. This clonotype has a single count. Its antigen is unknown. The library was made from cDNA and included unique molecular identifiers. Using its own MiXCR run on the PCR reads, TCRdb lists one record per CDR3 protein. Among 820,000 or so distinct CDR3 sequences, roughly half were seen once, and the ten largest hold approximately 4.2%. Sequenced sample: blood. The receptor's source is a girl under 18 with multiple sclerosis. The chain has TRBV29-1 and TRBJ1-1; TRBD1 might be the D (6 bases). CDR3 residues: CSVGRGANTEAFF. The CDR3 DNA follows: TGCAGCGTTGGAAGGGGGGCTAACACTGAAGCTTTCTTT.